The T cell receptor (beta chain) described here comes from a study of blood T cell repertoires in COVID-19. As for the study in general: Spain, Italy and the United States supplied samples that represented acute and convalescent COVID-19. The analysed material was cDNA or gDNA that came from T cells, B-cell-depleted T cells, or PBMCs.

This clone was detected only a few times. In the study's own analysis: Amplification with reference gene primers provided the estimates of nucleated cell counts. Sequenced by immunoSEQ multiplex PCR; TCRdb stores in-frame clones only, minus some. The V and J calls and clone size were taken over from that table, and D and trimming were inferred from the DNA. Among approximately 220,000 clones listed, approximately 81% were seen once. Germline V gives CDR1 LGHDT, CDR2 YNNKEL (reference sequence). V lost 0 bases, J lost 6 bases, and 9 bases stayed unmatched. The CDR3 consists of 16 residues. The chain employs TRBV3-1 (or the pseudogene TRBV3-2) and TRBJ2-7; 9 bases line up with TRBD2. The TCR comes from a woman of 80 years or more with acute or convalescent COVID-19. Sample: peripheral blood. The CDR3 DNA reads TGTGCCAGCAGCCAAGACCGCGGGAGGGCCTATCCCGAGCAGTACTTC. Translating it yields CASSQDRGRAYPEQYF.